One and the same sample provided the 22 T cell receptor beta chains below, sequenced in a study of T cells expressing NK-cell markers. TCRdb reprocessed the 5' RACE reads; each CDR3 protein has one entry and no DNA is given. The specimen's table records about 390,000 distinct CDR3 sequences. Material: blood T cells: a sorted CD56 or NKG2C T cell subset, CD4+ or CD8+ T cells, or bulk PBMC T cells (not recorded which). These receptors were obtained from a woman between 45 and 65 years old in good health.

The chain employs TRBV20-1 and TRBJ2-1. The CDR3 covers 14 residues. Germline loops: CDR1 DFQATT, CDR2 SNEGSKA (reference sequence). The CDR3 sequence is CSVFDRGSYNEQFF.

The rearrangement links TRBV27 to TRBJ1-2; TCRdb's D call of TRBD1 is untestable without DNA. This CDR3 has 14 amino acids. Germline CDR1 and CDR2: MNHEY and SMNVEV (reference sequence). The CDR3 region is CASSFGGAGYGYTF.

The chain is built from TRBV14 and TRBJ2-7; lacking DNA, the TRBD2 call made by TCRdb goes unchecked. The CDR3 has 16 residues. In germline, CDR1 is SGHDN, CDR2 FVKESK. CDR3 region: CASSPRTSGRFYEQYF.

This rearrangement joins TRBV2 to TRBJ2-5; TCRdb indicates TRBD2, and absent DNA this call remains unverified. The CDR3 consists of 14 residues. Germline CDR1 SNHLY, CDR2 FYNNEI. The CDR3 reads CASRERGRFETQYF. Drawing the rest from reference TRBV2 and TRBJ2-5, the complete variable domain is EPEVTQTPSHQVTQMGQEVILRCVPISNHLYFYWYRQILGQKVEFLVSFYNNEISEKSEIFDDQFSVERPDGSNFTLKIRSTKLEDSAMYFCASRERGRFETQYFGPGTRLLVL.

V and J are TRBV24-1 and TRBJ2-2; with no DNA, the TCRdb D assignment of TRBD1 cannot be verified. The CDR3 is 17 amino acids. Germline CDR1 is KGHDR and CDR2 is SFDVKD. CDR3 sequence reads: CATSDLPGPLGTGELFF.

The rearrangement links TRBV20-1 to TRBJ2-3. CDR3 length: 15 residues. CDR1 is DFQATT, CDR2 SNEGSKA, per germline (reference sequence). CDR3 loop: CSARDVLAVGDTQYF.

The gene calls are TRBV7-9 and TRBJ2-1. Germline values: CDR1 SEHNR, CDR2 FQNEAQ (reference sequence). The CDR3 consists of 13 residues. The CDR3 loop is CASSLSLVGEQFF.

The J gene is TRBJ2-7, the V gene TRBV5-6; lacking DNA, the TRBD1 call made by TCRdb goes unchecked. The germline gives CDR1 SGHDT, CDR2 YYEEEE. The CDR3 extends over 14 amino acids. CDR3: CASSLTGTIYEQYF.

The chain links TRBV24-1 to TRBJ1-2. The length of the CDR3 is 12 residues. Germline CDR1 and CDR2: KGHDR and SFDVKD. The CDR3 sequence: CATSDQDYGYTF.

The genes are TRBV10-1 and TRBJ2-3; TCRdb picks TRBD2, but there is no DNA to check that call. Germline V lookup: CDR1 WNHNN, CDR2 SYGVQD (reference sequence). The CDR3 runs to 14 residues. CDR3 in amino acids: CASSDRAFTDTQYF.

The CDR3 reads CASSQVSTDTQYF. The V call is TRBV3-1, the J call TRBJ2-3. This CDR3 comprises 13 residues. The germline gives CDR1 LGHDT, CDR2 YNNKEL (reference sequence).

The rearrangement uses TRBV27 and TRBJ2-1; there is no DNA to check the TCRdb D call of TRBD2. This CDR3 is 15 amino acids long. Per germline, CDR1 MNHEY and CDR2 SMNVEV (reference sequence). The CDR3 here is CASSFSGPLLNEQFF.

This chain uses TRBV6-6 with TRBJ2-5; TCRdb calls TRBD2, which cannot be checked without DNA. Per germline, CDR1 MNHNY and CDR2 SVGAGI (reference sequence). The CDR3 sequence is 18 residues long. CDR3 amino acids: CASSFLVGLAGGRETQYF.

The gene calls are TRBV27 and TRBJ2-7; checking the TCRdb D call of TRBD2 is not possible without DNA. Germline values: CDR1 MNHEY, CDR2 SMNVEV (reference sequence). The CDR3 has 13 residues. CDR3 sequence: CASSFALAWEQYF.

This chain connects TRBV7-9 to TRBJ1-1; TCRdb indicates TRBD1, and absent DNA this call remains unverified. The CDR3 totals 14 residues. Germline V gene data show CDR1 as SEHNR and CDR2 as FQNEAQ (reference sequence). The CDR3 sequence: CASSPRTGDTEAFF.

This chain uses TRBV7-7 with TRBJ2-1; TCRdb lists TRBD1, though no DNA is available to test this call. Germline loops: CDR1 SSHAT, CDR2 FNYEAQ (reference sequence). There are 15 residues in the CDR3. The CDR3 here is CASSPLGEGSNEQFF.

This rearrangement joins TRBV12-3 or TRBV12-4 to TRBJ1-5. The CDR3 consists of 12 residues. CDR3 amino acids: CASRNLGQPQHF.

The CDR3 loop is CASSPRDFYGYTF. The V and J genes are TRBV7-9 and TRBJ1-2; TCRdb picks TRBD1, but there is no DNA to check that call. Looked up from germline, CDR1 is SEHNR and CDR2 is FQNEAQ (reference sequence). The CDR3 has 13 residues. The full variable domain, in which reference TRBV7-9 and TRBJ1-2 provide the parts outside the CDR3, is DTGVSQNPRHKITKRGQNVTFRCDPISEHNRLYWYRQTLGQGPEFLTYFQNEAQLEKSRLLSDRFSAERPKGSFSTLEIQRTEQGDSAMYLCASSPRDFYGYTFGSGTRLTVV.

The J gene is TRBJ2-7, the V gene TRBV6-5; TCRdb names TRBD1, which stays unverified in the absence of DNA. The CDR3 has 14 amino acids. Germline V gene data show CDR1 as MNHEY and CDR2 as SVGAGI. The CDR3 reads CASSGGRGPYEQYF.

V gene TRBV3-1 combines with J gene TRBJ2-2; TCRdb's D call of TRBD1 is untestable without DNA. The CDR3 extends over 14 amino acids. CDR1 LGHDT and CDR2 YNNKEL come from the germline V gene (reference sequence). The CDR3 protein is CASSQDYRSGELFF.

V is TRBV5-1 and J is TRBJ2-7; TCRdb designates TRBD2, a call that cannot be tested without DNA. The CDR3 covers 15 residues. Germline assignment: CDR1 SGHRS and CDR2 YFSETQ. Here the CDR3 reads CASSPGTSGIYEQYF.

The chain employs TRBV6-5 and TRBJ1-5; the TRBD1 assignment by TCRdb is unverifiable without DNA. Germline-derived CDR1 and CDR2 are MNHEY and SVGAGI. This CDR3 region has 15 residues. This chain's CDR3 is CASAAQGQGKQPQHF.